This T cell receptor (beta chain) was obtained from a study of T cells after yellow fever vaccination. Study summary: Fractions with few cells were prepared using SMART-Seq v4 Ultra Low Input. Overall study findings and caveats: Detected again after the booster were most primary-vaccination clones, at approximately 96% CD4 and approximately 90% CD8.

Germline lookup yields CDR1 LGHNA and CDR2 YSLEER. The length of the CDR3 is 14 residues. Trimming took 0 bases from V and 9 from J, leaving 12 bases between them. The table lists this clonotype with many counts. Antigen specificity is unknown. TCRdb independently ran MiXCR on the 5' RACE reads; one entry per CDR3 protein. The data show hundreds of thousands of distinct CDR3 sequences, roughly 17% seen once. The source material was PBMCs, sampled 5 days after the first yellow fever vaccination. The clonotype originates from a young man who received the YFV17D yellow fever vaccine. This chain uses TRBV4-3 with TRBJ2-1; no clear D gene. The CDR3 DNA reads TGCGCCAGCAGCCAAGACATCCCCGCACCTGAGCAGTTCTTC. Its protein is CASSQDIPAPEQFF.